Listed here are 26 T cell receptor beta chains from one sample, sequenced in a study of T cells in Graves' hyperthyroidism and ophthalmopathy. Using RNA transcripts as the source, TCR beta CDR3 regions were amplified. With the HTBI primer set, the TCR CDR3 went through a first round of RT-PCR. A single record per CDR3 protein comes from TCRdb applying MiXCR to the multiplex PCR reads. Here the sample spans some 510,000 distinct CDR3 sequences, around 21% being singletons. The sequencing sample was made of blood. The receptors come from a man in his late teens or twenties with Graves' hyperthyroidism.

V usage is TRBV10-1 and J usage is TRBJ2-5; D is unclear. Trimming cost V 7 bases and J 2 bases, with 14 bases left between them. CDR1 and CDR2 (germline): WNHNN, SYGVQD (reference sequence). The CDR3 is 14 amino acids. In nucleotides, the CDR3 is TGCGCCAGCATCTCTGTCCGGCTACAAGAGACCCAGTACTTC. This encodes CASISVRLQETQYF.

This clonotype came up a few times. This sequence joins TRBV7-6 and TRBJ2-7; tentatively, D is TRBD1 or TRBD2 (5 bases each). Germline CDR1 reads SGHVS; CDR2 reads FNYEAQ. The CDR3 has 17 amino acids. Trimming took 5 bases from V and 0 from J, leaving 20 bases between them. The CDR3 sequence: CASSPGWGIRGSYEQYF. The CDR3 DNA is TGTGCCAGCAGCCCGGGATGGGGGATTAGGGGCTCCTACGAGCAGTACTTC.

The chain links TRBV27 to TRBJ1-2; D gene unclear. Germline V CDR1 and CDR2: MNHEY, SMNVEV (reference sequence). This CDR3 has 10 amino acids. The ends were cut back, 7 bases at V and 5 bases at J, with 5 bases in the middle. CDR3 coding DNA: TGTGCCAGCACCAAATATGGCTACACCTTC. Translating gives CASTKYGYTF.

Turning to this clonotype: A much larger clone differs by one base, so this may be a read error. This chain links TRBV20-1 with TRBJ2-2; D may be TRBD2 (5 bases). This CDR3 has 13 residues. Trimming shortened V by 3 bases and J by 3 bases, and 8 bases separated the two germline ends. CDR1 is DFQATT, CDR2 SNEGSKA, per germline (reference sequence). CDR3 residues: CSARRAHTGELFF. CDR3 DNA: TGCAGTGCTAGGAGGGCACACACCGGGGAGCTGTTTTTT.

The DNA for the CDR3 is TGTGCCAGCAGCCCAACAGGCGGAGCCTACGAGCAGTACTTC. As protein: CASSPTGGAYEQYF. The chain combines TRBV7-9 with TRBJ2-7; tentative D call: TRBD1 (5 bases). There are 14 residues in the CDR3. CDR1 is SEHNR, CDR2 FQNEAQ, per germline (reference sequence). The ends were cut back, 5 bases at V and 2 bases at J, with 13 bases in the middle. The full variable domain, rest sourced from reference TRBV7-9 and TRBJ2-7, is DTGVSQNPRHKITKRGQNVTFRCDPISEHNRLYWYRQTLGQGPEFLTYFQNEAQLEKSRLLSDRFSAERPKGSFSTLEIQRTEQGDSAMYLCASSPTGGAYEQYFGPGTRLTVT.

The DNA for the CDR3 is TGTGCCAGCAGCTTAGGGGAGACAGGGGGCAACGAGCAGTACTTC. Translated, it gives CASSLGETGGNEQYF. This chain links TRBV7-6 with TRBJ2-7; 10 bases line up with TRBD1. Germline CDR1 is SGHVS and CDR2 is FNYEAQ. The J segment lost 5 bases and the V segment lost 1 base, leaving 5 bases of the junction unmatched. The CDR3 is made up of 15 amino acids.

This clonotype appeared many times. The J gene is TRBJ1-2, the V gene TRBV12-3 or TRBV12-4; D gene uncertain. The CDR3 consists of 14 residues. With 4 bases removed from V and 2 bases from J, the gap between germline ends came to 11 bases. CDR3 nucleotides: TGTGCCAGCAGTTCCCCGCCACCCAACTATGGCTACACCTTC. Its translation is CASSSPPPNYGYTF.

This chain links TRBV10-3 with TRBJ2-7, with D unresolved. CDR1 is ENHRY and CDR2 is SYGVKD in the germline V gene. The CDR3 covers 12 residues. Trimming removed 6 bases from V and 4 bases from J, with 10 bases in between. CDR3 amino acids: CAISPPNYEQYF. The CDR3 bases are TGTGCCATCAGCCCCCCAAATTACGAGCAGTACTTC.

The table lists this clonotype with many counts. The CDR3 spells CASSQGFTGKDGYTF. The CDR3 coding sequence is TGTGCCAGCAGCCAAGGATTTACAGGGAAAGATGGCTACACCTTC. The chain employs TRBV4-2 and TRBJ1-2; perhaps TRBD1 as D (6 bases). Trimming removed 1 base from V and 6 bases from J, with 15 bases in between. This CDR3 has 15 residues. Per germline, CDR1 LGHNA and CDR2 YNFKEQ.

This clonotype was picked up many times. The chain joins TRBV27 to TRBJ1-1; weak D call: TRBD1 (6 bases). This CDR3 region has 15 residues. Trimming left V 5 bases short and J 2 bases short, with 15 bases between. Germline V gene sequence: CDR1 MNHEY, CDR2 SMNVEV (reference sequence). As DNA, the CDR3 is TGTGCCAGCAGTCTTCACAGGGCGTCTAACACTGAAGCTTTCTTT. Its protein is CASSLHRASNTEAFF.

CDR3 sequence (DNA): TGTGCCAGCAGCCCGAAGGGGGCGCGTACCGGGGAGCTGTTTTTT. Translation gives CASSPKGARTGELFF. The chain employs TRBV11-2 and TRBJ2-2; 7 bases are a match to TRBD1. Germline V CDR1 and CDR2: SGHAT, FQNNGV. V was pared by 5 bases and J by 5 bases, with 8 bases of the junction left unmatched. This CDR3 comprises 15 residues.

The table lists this clonotype with many counts. This chain uses TRBV12-5 with TRBJ2-7, with D possibly TRBD2 on 6 matching bases. V shed 0 bases and J shed 4 bases, with 10 bases lying between them. Germline values: CDR1 LGHNT, CDR2 FRNRAP. The CDR3 length is 14 residues. CDR3 sequence: CASGLVGLPYEQYF. The CDR3 nucleotides are TGTGCTAGTGGTTTGGTGGGACTTCCGTACGAGCAGTACTTC. Filled out from reference TRBV12-5 and TRBJ2-7, the complete variable domain reads DARVTQTPRHKVTEMGQEVTMRCQPILGHNTVFWYRQTMMQGLELLAYFRNRAPLDDSGMPKDRFSAEMPDATLATLKIQPSEPRDSAVYFCASGLVGLPYEQYFGPGTRLTVT.

This clonotype was observed at least ten times. The chain couples TRBV28 to TRBJ1-2; D might be TRBD1 (5 bases). CDR3 size: 15 residues. Germline CDR1 reads MDHEN; CDR2 reads SYDVKM. The V gene lost 6 bases and the J gene lost 4 bases, with 18 bases spanning the gap. Here the CDR3 reads CASRYRLPPTYGYTF. CDR3 in DNA: TGTGCCAGCAGGTACAGGCTCCCCCCGACCTATGGCTACACCTTC.

Worth noting for this clonotype: An end of the junction does not agree with germline; a read error may underlie this. The CDR3 coding sequence is TGTGTCAGCAGTGAGACAGGGGAAGCCGGGGAGCTGTTTTTT. This gives the protein CVSSETGEAGELFF. The chain links TRBV2 to TRBJ2-2, with TRBD1 matching 8 bases. The germline V gene has CDR1 SNHLY and CDR2 FYNNEI. The CDR3 is 14 residues long.

This clonotype was picked up many times. The V call is TRBV6-1, the J call TRBJ2-5, with unresolved D. Germline loops: CDR1 MNHNS, CDR2 SASEGT. There are 12 residues in the CDR3. V gave up 9 bases and J gave up 2 bases, with 10 bases separating them. The CDR3 sequence is CARPSLQETQYF. CDR3 sequence (DNA): TGTGCCAGACCCTCCCTTCAAGAGACCCAGTACTTC.

The rearrangement links TRBV12-3 or TRBV12-4 to TRBJ1-3; no clear D gene. The V and J ends lost 10 bases and 0 bases respectively, with 13 bases between them. CDR3 size: 14 residues. The CDR3: CATHFPLSGNTIYF. CDR3 bases: TGTGCCACTCACTTTCCTCTCTCTGGAAACACCATATATTTT.

There are many counts of this clonotype. The V call is TRBV27, the J call TRBJ2-5; possibly TRBD1 or TRBD2 for D (7 bases each). Looked up from germline, CDR1 is MNHEY and CDR2 is SMNVEV (reference sequence). Trimming took off 5 bases at V and 7 bases at J, with 17 bases between the two ends. CDR3 length: 14 residues. Here the CDR3 reads CASSPFQGGGTQYF. Written as DNA, the CDR3 is TGTGCCAGCAGTCCCTTCCAGGGGGGGGGGACCCAGTACTTC.

This clonotype appeared many times. The gene calls are TRBV20-1 and TRBJ1-2; 7 bases line up with TRBD1. Germline CDR1 is DFQATT and CDR2 is SNEGSKA (reference sequence). The CDR3 length is 15 residues. With V trimmed by 1 base and J by 2 bases, 7 bases remained unmatched. In DNA form, the CDR3 reads TGCAGTGCTAGAGTCCAAGGGGGCGCGAACTATGGCTACACCTTC. Translation: CSARVQGGANYGYTF.

This clonotype was seen ten or more times. This sequence joins TRBV28 and TRBJ1-2, with D unresolved. The CDR3 contains 15 residues. Germline V gene data show CDR1 as MDHEN and CDR2 as SYDVKM. V lost 5 bases and J 6 bases, leaving 19 bases between the germline ends. The CDR3 sequence is CASSNGGRGNNGYTF. CDR3 bases: TGTGCCAGCAGTAACGGCGGACGGGGAAATAATGGCTACACCTTC.

This clonotype was detected many times. The V and J genes are TRBV6-5 and TRBJ2-2; the match to TRBD2 covers 8 bases. The V gene end was trimmed by 2 bases and the J gene end by 5 bases; junction bases not matched to a gene: 7. CDR3 length equals 16 residues. CDR1 and CDR2 from the germline V gene are MNHEY and SVGAGI. As DNA, the CDR3 is TGTGCCAGCAGTTACCCCAGCGGGGGAGCTACCGGGGAGCTGTTTTTT. It translates to CASSYPSGGATGELFF.

This clonotype has ten or more counts. The V and J genes are TRBV29-1 and TRBJ2-2, with D maybe TRBD2 (6 bases). Germline CDR1 SQVTM, CDR2 ANQGSEA. The CDR3 length is 13 residues. Trimming removed 7 bases at V and 1 base at J, with 10 bases between. CDR3 DNA: TGCAGCGGGGGAGCGGGGAACACCGGGGAGCTGTTTTTT. Translation gives CSGGAGNTGELFF.

This clonotype was detected ten times or more. This chain connects TRBV28 to TRBJ1-1, with 11 bases aligning to TRBD1. The V and J ends lost 4 bases and 7 bases, in that order; junction bases with no gene match: 8. The CDR3 loop spans 15 amino acids. Germline-derived CDR1 and CDR2 are MDHEN and SYDVKM. The CDR3: CASSSTGTGGSEAFF. The CDR3 DNA reads as TGTGCCAGCAGTTCGACTGGGACAGGGGGGAGTGAAGCTTTCTTT. Variable domain in full (rest from reference TRBV28 and TRBJ1-1): DVKVTQSSRYLVKRTGEKVFLECVQDMDHENMFWYRQDPGLGLRLIYFSYDVKMKEKGDIPEGYSVSREKKERFSLILESASTNQTSMYLCASSSTGTGGSEAFFGQGTRLTVV.

This clonotype was counted at least ten times. The rearrangement joins TRBV28 to TRBJ1-1, with a possible D match to TRBD1 (6 bases). This CDR3 has 16 amino acids. In germline, CDR1 is MDHEN, CDR2 SYDVKM. V was trimmed by 2 bases and J by 1 base, leaving 14 bases between them. The CDR3 is CASSLTWGARNTEAFF. The DNA of the CDR3 is TGTGCCAGCAGTTTAACTTGGGGGGCGCGGAACACTGAAGCTTTCTTT.

The chain is built from TRBV9 and TRBJ2-3; TRBD1 is a possible D gene (6 bases). Per germline, CDR1 SGDLS and CDR2 YYNGEE. This CDR3 comprises 14 residues. Between the trimmed V and J ends, which lost 3 bases and 3 bases, there was a span of 11 bases. This CDR3 reads CASSDRVGTDTQYF. The CDR3, as DNA: TGTGCCAGCAGCGACAGGGTAGGAACAGATACGCAGTATTTT.

The J gene is TRBJ2-5, the V gene TRBV7-9; 11 bases agree with TRBD2. Germline CDR1 and CDR2: SEHNR and FQNEAQ (reference sequence). Germline trimming cut 1 base from V and 3 bases from J; bases unmatched to any gene: 4. The CDR3 runs to 16 residues. CDR3 protein: CASSLGTTSGEETQYF. The CDR3 nucleotides read TGTGCCAGCAGCTTAGGGACGACTAGCGGGGAAGAGACCCAGTACTTC.

This clonotype was detected a few times. The chain couples TRBV18 to TRBJ2-5; D gene ambiguous. CDR1 and CDR2 from the germline V gene are KGHSH and LQKENI. The CDR3 contains 14 residues. Deletions cut 1 base from V and 5 bases from J, with 11 bases between. The CDR3 region has the DNA TGTGCCAGCTCACCACGCCGAGATCCTGAGACCCAGTACTTC. It encodes CASSPRRDPETQYF.